This entry lists 7 T cell receptor beta chains sequenced from one sample in a study of spatial heterogeneity in lung cancer. Time point in this sample: sample taken at primary tumor resection. TCRdb passed the 5' RACE reads through MiXCR, listing each CDR3 protein once. There are about 40,000 distinct CDR3 sequences in the sample; about 5.2% occur only once, and roughly 25% lies in the top ten. Source: PBMCs, taken at surgery. The receptors were gathered from a female donor with early-stage non-small cell lung cancer.

In this sample, this clonotype turned up many times. The chain has TRBV2 and TRBJ1-5, with 7 bases fitting TRBD1. Germline values: CDR1 SNHLY, CDR2 FYNNEI. With 8 bases clipped from V and 3 bases from J, the junction kept 4 bases outside the gene matches. There are 13 residues in the CDR3. DNA of the CDR3: TGTGCCAGCGAACAGGGGAACAATCAGCCCCAGCATTTT. Its translation is CASEQGNNQPQHF. Filled out from reference TRBV2 and TRBJ1-5, the complete variable domain reads EPEVTQTPSHQVTQMGQEVILRCVPISNHLYFYWYRQILGQKVEFLVSFYNNEISEKSEIFDDQFSVERPDGSNFTLKIRSTKLEDSAMYFCASEQGNNQPQHFGDGTRLSIL.

This chain uses TRBV7-9 with TRBJ2-5; unclear D gene. CDR3 length: 13 amino acids. Trimming took 3 bases from V and 1 from J, leaving 6 bases between them. Germline CDR1 is SEHNR and CDR2 is FQNEAQ (reference sequence). The CDR3 sequence is CASSLGAQETQYF. The CDR3 DNA sequence: TGTGCCAGCAGCTTGGGCGCCCAAGAGACCCAGTACTTC.

The genes are TRBV27 and TRBJ1-1; a weak D match, TRBD1 (5 bases). Deletions cut 5 bases from V and 0 bases from J, with 7 bases between. From germline, CDR1 is MNHEY and CDR2 SMNVEV (reference sequence). The CDR3 sequence is 13 residues long. This chain's CDR3 is CASSATVNTEAFF. CDR3 DNA: TGTGCCAGCAGTGCGACAGTGAACACTGAAGCTTTCTTT.

V is TRBV29-1 and J is TRBJ2-5; TRBD1 agrees at 7 bases. The CDR3 has 14 amino acids. Germline V lookup: CDR1 SQVTM, CDR2 ANQGSEA. V trimming: 3 bases; J trimming: 5 bases; junction bases outside the gene matches: 9. This CDR3 reads CSVDSNRGMETQYF. The CDR3 coding sequence is TGCAGCGTTGATTCCAACAGGGGCATGGAGACCCAGTACTTC. The whole variable domain, filled in from reference TRBV29-1 and TRBJ2-5, reads SAVISQKPSRDICQRGTSLTIQCQVDSQVTMMFWYRQQPGQSLTLIATANQGSEATYESGFVIDKFPISRPNLTFSTLTVSNMSPEDSSIYLCSVDSNRGMETQYFGPGTRLLVL.

This clonotype was counted a few times. CDR3 sequence reads: CASSQVAAPRPGETQYF. The CDR3 DNA reads as TGCGCCAGCAGCCAAGTGGCGGCGCCCCGCCCCGGAGAGACCCAGTACTTC. The chain combines TRBV4-1 with TRBJ2-5; unclear D gene. V was shortened by 1 base and J by 4 bases, with 19 bases between the two germline ends. The CDR3 length is 17 residues. The V gene's germline CDR1 is MGHRA and CDR2 YSYEKL.

This clonotype was counted between two and nine times. The CDR3 bases are TGTGCCAGCAGCGCCACCGGCGGGGATAATTCACCCCTCCACTTT. Residues: CASSATGGDNSPLHF. The rearrangement uses TRBV3-1 and TRBJ1-6; D uncertain. V dropped 5 bases and J dropped 5 bases, with 13 bases sitting between them. The CDR3 sequence is 15 residues long. Germline values: CDR1 LGHDT, CDR2 YNNKEL (reference sequence).

Many counts were recorded for this clonotype. The V and J genes are TRBV7-9 and TRBJ2-7; 12 nucleotides line up with TRBD1. Germline V gives CDR1 SEHNR, CDR2 FQNEAQ (reference sequence). With V trimmed by 5 bases and J by 7 bases, 9 bases remained unmatched. The CDR3 has 15 residues. In DNA form, the CDR3 reads TGTGCCAGCAGCCTGACCGGGACAGGGGGCCGAGAGCAGTACTTC. It translates to CASSLTGTGGREQYF.